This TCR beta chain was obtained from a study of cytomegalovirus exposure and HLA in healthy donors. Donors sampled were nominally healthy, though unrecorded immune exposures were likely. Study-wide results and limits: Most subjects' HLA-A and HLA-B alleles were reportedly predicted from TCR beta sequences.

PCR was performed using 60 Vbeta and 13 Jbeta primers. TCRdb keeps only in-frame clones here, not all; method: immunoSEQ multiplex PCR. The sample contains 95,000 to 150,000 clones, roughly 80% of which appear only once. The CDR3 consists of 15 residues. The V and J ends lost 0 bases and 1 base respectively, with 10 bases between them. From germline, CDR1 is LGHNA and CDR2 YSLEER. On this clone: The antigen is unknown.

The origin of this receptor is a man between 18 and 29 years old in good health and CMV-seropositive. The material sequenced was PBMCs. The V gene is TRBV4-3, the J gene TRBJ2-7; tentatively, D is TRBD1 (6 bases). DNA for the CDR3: TGCGCCAGCAGCCAAGATGCCGGACAGTCCTACGAGCAGTACTTC. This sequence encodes CASSQDAGQSYEQYF.